This T cell receptor beta chain was found in a study of memory CD8 T cells in hepatitis C reinfection. About the research overall: A couple of donors cleared primary HCV but became chronic after reinfection.

Trimming cost V 3 bases and J 6 bases, with 9 bases left between them. There are 12 residues in the CDR3. The germline V gene encodes CDR1 SQVTM and CDR2 ANQGSEA. Time point specified: pre-reinfection, 55 to 20 weeks before reinfection detection. No in vitro expansion preceded TCR sequencing of the sorted cells. Here immunoSEQ multiplex PCR was the method, and the copy in TCRdb shows in-frame clones only, minus some. This sample has 50,000 or so clones; approximately 89% occur once, and the top ten carry 0.95% to 1.1%. The source of this sequence is a man aged 18 to 30 with hepatitis C virus infection. The material sequenced was naive CD8+ T cells sorted from blood. The genes are TRBV29-1 and TRBJ2-1; D perhaps matches TRBD2 (5 bases). CDR3: CSVEEGGNEQFF. Written as DNA, the CDR3 is TGCAGCGTTGAGGAAGGAGGCAATGAGCAGTTCTTC.